A selection of T cell receptor beta chains follows, all from one sample in a study of T cells in Graves' hyperthyroidism and ophthalmopathy. TCRdb re-derived calls from the multiplex PCR reads in MiXCR, one entry per CDR3 protein. The top ten clones hold 2.5% to 4% of a sample with roughly 650,000 distinct CDR3 sequences, approximately 15% of them seen once. Sequencing input: blood. Source of these receptors: a woman between 40 and 50 years old with Graves' ophthalmopathy. Each CDR3 is given with its conserved first and last residue. The D gene is left open where the match is weak. Not every row has a clone size; where given, it reads once, few, many or a size class.

D gene	V gene	J gene	clone size	CDR3 protein	CDR3 DNA
.	TRBV20-1	TRBJ2-2	.	CSARVVGAKNTGELFF	TGCAGTGCTAGAGTCGTGGGGGCCAAGAACACCGGGGAGCTGTTTTTT
TRBD1	TRBV20-1	TRBJ2-7	.	CSARMTGGSEQYF	TGCAGTGCTAGGATGACAGGGGGTAGCGAGCAGTACTTC
.	TRBV6-6	TRBJ1-1	many	CASSYTGDAEAFF	TGTGCCAGCAGTTACACCGGGGACGCTGAAGCTTTCTTT
TRBD2	TRBV7-9	TRBJ2-3	few	CASDGTSGTWGTDTQYF	TGTGCCAGCGACGGGACTAGCGGTACTTGGGGCACAGATACGCAGTATTTT
.	TRBV20-1	TRBJ2-7	many	CSAESRADSTYEQYF	TGCAGTGCCGAAAGCCGAGCGGACAGTACCTACGAGCAGTACTTC
TRBD1	TRBV7-9	TRBJ1-5	many	CASSLGTGVGNQPQHF	TGTGCCAGCAGCTTAGGGACAGGGGTTGGTAATCAGCCCCAGCATTTT
TRBD2	TRBV6-1	TRBJ2-7	.	CASSRTSGNGEQYF	TGTGCCAGCAGTCGGACTAGCGGGAATGGCGAGCAGTACTTC
TRBD2	TRBV28	TRBJ2-7	many	CASSTDGGGPHEQYF	TGTGCCAGCAGTACCGATGGGGGAGGGCCCCACGAGCAGTACTTC
.	TRBV7-9	TRBJ2-7	many	CASSTGPWVGHEQYF	TGTGCCAGCAGCACGGGACCCTGGGTCGGTCACGAGCAGTACTTC
.	TRBV7-2	TRBJ1-3	many	CASAGAGNTIYF	TGTGCGTCAGCCGGGGCTGGAAACACCATATATTTT
TRBD1	TRBV11-2	TRBJ1-6	few	CASSLADRVNSPLHF	TGTGCCAGCAGCTTAGCGGACAGGGTTAATTCACCCCTCCACTTT
TRBD2	TRBV7-9	TRBJ2-3	many	CASSSGLAGLSTDTQYF	TGTGCCAGCAGCTCGGGACTAGCGGGACTTAGCACAGATACGCAGTATTTT
TRBD2	TRBV20-1	TRBJ2-5	many	CSAPLRAGGVLQETQYF	TGCAGTGCTCCATTGAGAGCGGGAGGGGTGCTTCAAGAGACCCAGTACTTC
.	TRBV20-1	TRBJ1-2	few	CSARVVGTVYGYTF	TGCAGTGCTAGAGTTGTGGGGACGGTCTATGGCTACACCTTC
.	TRBV5-8	TRBJ2-7	few	CASSLEDPSSYEQYF	TGTGCCAGCAGCTTGGAGGACCCCTCGTCCTACGAGCAGTACTTC
TRBD2	TRBV2	TRBJ2-3	many	CASSPVTSGSSTQYF	TGTGCCAGCAGTCCCGTGACTAGCGGGAGCTCTACGCAGTATTTT
.	TRBV5-1	TRBJ2-1	few	CASSPGTADNEQFF	TGCGCCAGCAGTCCCGGGACTGCCGACAATGAGCAGTTCTTC
.	TRBV11-3	TRBJ2-1	.	CASSLDHLGHNEQFF	TGTGCCAGCAGCTTAGATCATCTGGGACACAATGAGCAGTTCTTC
.	TRBV12-3/TRBV12-4	TRBJ2-7	.	CASSASGGSYEQYF	TGTGCCAGCAGTGCCAGCGGAGGGTCCTACGAGCAGTACTTC
.	TRBV7-8	TRBJ1-1	many	CASSLSAGRFGLGTEAFF	TGTGCCAGCAGCTTATCCGCGGGGCGCTTCGGGTTGGGAACTGAAGCTTTCTTT
.	TRBV20-1	TRBJ1-1	many	CSAKGGAMNTEAFF	TGCAGTGCTAAGGGTGGGGCAATGAACACTGAAGCTTTCTTT
.	TRBV20-1	TRBJ1-4	.	CSARESGRHNEKLFF	TGCAGTGCTAGAGAGTCGGGGCGGCACAATGAAAAACTGTTTTTT